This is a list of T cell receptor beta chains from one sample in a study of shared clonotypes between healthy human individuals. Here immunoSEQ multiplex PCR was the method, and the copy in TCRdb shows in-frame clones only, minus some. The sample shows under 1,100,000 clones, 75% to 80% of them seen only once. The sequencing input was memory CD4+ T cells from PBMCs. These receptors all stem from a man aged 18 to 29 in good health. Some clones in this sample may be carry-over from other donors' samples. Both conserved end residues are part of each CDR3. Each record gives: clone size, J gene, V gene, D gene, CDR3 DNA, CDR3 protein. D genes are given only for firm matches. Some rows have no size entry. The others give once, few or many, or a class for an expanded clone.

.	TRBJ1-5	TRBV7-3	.	TGTGCCAGCAGCCTTTCCACTCCCAGGCTTAGCAATCAGCCCCAGCATTTT	CASSLSTPRLSNQPQHF
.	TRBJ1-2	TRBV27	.	TGTGCCAGCAGTTCATTGACAGATTTTAACTATGGCTACACCTTC	CASSSLTDFNYGYTF
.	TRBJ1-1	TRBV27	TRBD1	TGTGCCAGCAGGGGACAGAAATTCACTGAAGCTTTCTTT	CASRGQKFTEAFF
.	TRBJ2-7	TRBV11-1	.	TGTGCCAGCAGCTTAGCGGGGGCCTACGAGCAGTACTTC	CASSLAGAYEQYF
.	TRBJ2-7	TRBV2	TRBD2	TGTGCGGGGGGGAGCGACCAGCTTTACGAGCAGTACTTC	CAGGSDQLYEQYF
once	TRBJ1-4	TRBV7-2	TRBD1	TGTGCCAGCAGCCCTACAGGGGCTGGTGAAAAACTGTTTTTT	CASSPTGAGEKLFF
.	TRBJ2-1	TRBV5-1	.	TGCGCCAGCAGCTTGGTGGCAGGGAAAAATGAGCAGTTCTTC	CASSLVAGKNEQFF
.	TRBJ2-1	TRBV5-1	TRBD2	TGCGCCAGCAGCTTGGTAGCCCTAGCGGCCCGGGGTAATGAGCAGTTCTTC	CASSLVALAARGNEQFF
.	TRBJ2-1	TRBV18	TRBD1	TGTGCCAGCTCACCCGACAGGGTTAAGTTCTTC	CASSPDRVKFF
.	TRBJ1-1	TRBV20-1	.	TGCAGTGCTAGAGACCAGGGGCCGGCTTTCTTT	CSARDQGPAFF
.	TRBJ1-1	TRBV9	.	TGTGCCAGCAGCGTAGACCCTCAGAAGGGAACTGAAGCTTTCTTT	CASSVDPQKGTEAFF
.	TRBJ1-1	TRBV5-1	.	TGCGCCAGCAGTTGGGGTTCCATGAACACTGAAGCTTTCTTT	CASSWGSMNTEAFF
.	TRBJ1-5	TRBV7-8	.	TGTGCCAGCAGCTTTGACGCTCTCAATGTGGGTCAGCCCCAGCATTTT	CASSFDALNVGQPQHF
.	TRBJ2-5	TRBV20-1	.	TGCAGTGCTAGAGTTATGGAGACCCAGTACTTC	CSARVMETQYF
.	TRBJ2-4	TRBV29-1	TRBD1	TGCAGCGGGGGGGACAGGGCCAAAAACATTCAGTACTTC	CSGGDRAKNIQYF
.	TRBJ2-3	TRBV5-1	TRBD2	TGCGCCAGCAGCTTGGGTCCGAGCGGGAGGTTAAGGAGCACAGATACGCAGTATTTT	CASSLGPSGRLRSTDTQYF
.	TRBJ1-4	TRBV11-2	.	TGTGCCAGCAGCCCGGAGGCCTTTAATGAAAAACTGTTTTTT	CASSPEAFNEKLFF
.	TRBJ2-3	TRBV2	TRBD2	TGTGCCTCCCGAAGTAGCGGGTGGGATACGCAGTATTTT	CASRSSGWDTQYF
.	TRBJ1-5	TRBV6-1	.	TGTGCCAGCAGTGAAGGCGTTGGTTCGGACAATCAGCCCCAGCATTTT	CASSEGVGSDNQPQHF
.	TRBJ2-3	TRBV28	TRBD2	TGTGCCACCTCGATGGGGCAGCATCTAGCGGGAGGGACAGATACGCAGTATTTT	CATSMGQHLAGGTDTQYF
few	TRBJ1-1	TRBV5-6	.	TGTGCCAGCAGCTTGAGGACCATAGGCGCGGGGGGCTACACTGAAGCTTTCTTT	CASSLRTIGAGGYTEAFF
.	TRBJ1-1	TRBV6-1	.	TGTGCCAGCAGTGAAGAACCCGACCCCCCAAGGGCTTTCTTT	CASSEEPDPPRAFF
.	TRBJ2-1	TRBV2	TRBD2	TGTGCCAGCAGTGAAAGCGGGAGGGAGAACAATGAGCAGTTCTTC	CASSESGRENNEQFF
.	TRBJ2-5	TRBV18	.	TGTGCCAGCTCAGCAGGACTCCAAGAGACCCAGTACTTC	CASSAGLQETQYF
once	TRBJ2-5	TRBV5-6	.	TGTGCCAGCTGCTACAGGGGAGGGGAGACCCAGTACTTC	CASCYRGGETQYF
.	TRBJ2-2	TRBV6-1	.	TGTGCCAGCAGTTTAACTTTCGGGAACACCGGGGAGCTGTTTTTT	CASSLTFGNTGELFF
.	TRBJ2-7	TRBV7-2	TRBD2	TGTGCCAGCAGCTTAAGCTCTAGCGGGAGGTACGAGCAGTACTTC	CASSLSSSGRYEQYF
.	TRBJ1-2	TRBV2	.	TGTGCCAGCTGTCGACAGACCTATGGCTACACCTTC	CASCRQTYGYTF
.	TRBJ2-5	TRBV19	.	TGTGCCAGTAGTTCAGGAAACACCGGGGGCGGCGGAGAGACCCAGTACTTC	CASSSGNTGGGGETQYF
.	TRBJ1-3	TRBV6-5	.	TGTGCCAGCAGCTGGTCTTCTGGAAACACCATATATTTT	CASSWSSGNTIYF
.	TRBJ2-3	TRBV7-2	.	TGTGCCAGCAGCGTCTTGGGGGCAGGAGATACGCAGTATTTT	CASSVLGAGDTQYF
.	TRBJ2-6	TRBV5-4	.	TGTGCCAGCAGCACTCGGACAGCTAGGGGGTCTGGGGCCAACGTCCTGACTTTC	CASSTRTARGSGANVLTF
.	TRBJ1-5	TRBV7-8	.	TGTGCCAGCAGCGGGAGAGGGGTTCGTCAGCCCCAGCATTTT	CASSGRGVRQPQHF
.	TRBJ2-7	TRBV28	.	TGTGCCAGCAGGGAACGACTACCTTCCGAGCAGTACTTC	CASRERLPSEQYF
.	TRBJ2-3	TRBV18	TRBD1	TGTGCCAGCTCCCCAACAGGGGGCTTCACAGATACGCAGTATTTT	CASSPTGGFTDTQYF
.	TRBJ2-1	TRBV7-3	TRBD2	TGTGCCAGCAGCCCAAGGGCGAGCGGGAGGGCCTACAATGAGCAGTTCTTC	CASSPRASGRAYNEQFF
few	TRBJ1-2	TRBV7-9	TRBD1	TGTGCCAGCAGCCGAGACAGGGCTCGCTATGGCTACACCTTC	CASSRDRARYGYTF